What follows are 25 T cell receptor beta chains derived from one specimen sequenced in a study of shared T cell receptors in the human thymus. This table comes from immunoSEQ multiplex PCR, and its TCRdb copy is limited to in-frame clones, with some not included. Among 600,000 or so clones, around 87% were seen once, and the ten largest hold 0.0094%. The sample also formed part of further work on human thymus T cells.

Sequencing input: thymocytes. All receptors derive from a boy in the first two years of life with a congenital heart defect.

The J gene is TRBJ2-2, the V gene TRBV5-6; TRBD2 might be the D (6 bases). The ends were cut back, 4 bases at V and 4 bases at J, with 17 bases in the middle. The V gene's germline CDR1 is SGHDT and CDR2 YYEEEE. This CDR3 region has 16 residues. CDR3 region: CASSRRGKSITGELFF. The CDR3 DNA reads TGTGCCAGCAGCCGACGGGGGAAATCAATCACCGGGGAGCTGTTTTTT.

V is TRBV4-3 and J is TRBJ2-7; 7 bases are a match to TRBD1. The CDR3 has 17 residues. CDR1 and CDR2 (germline): LGHNA, YSLEER. V shed 0 bases and J 1 base; nucleotides not matched to a gene: 9. The CDR3 loop is CASSQDKGDRQSYEQYF. CDR3 coding DNA: TGCGCCAGCAGCCAAGATAAGGGGGACAGACAATCCTACGAGCAGTACTTC.

The J gene is TRBJ2-1, the V gene TRBV5-6, with a tentative D call TRBD2 (6 bases). Germline assignment: CDR1 SGHDT and CDR2 YYEEEE. The CDR3 runs to 15 residues. Trimming shortened V by 1 base and J by 6 bases, and 14 bases separated the two germline ends. Here the CDR3 DNA reads TGTGCCAGCAGCTTGCCTACGGGGGTGGCCAATGAGCAGTTCTTC. Amino acids: CASSLPTGVANEQFF. The full variable domain, in which reference TRBV5-6 and TRBJ2-1 provide the parts outside the CDR3, is DAGVTQSPTHLIKTRGQQVTLRCSPKSGHDTVSWYQQALGQGPQFIFQYYEEEERQRGNFPDRFSGHQFPNYSSELNVNALLLGDSALYLCASSLPTGVANEQFFGPGTRLTVL.

This chain connects TRBV4-3 to TRBJ2-1; TRBD2 matches 13 bases. V lost 3 bases and J lost 8; bases outside the gene matches: 10. The CDR3 has 17 amino acids. Germline CDR1 is LGHNA and CDR2 is YSLEER. CDR3 loop: CASSQLDGLAGVYEQFF. The CDR3 DNA reads as TGCGCCAGCAGCCAGCTCGATGGACTAGCGGGAGTGTATGAGCAGTTCTTC.

The chain joins TRBV20-1 to TRBJ1-1, with a tentative D call TRBD1 (6 bases). CDR1 and CDR2 (germline): DFQATT, SNEGSKA (reference sequence). V shed 2 bases and J shed 7 bases, with 8 bases lying between them. CDR3 length: 11 amino acids. CDR3 DNA: TGCAGTGCTAGATCACAGGGTGAAGCTTTCTTT. As protein: CSARSQGEAFF.

The J gene is TRBJ2-4, the V gene TRBV28; TRBD1 is a possible D gene (6 bases). The CDR3 loop spans 15 amino acids. Germline loops: CDR1 MDHEN, CDR2 SYDVKM. V lost 6 bases and J 2 bases, leaving 14 bases between the germline ends. CDR3 in DNA: TGTGCCAGCAGCAATAAACAGGGCACCAAAAACATTCAGTACTTC. It codes for CASSNKQGTKNIQYF.

This chain uses TRBV19 with TRBJ1-6, with D hard to call. The V gene lost 1 base and the J gene lost 9 bases, with 7 bases spanning the gap. Germline V gives CDR1 LNHDA, CDR2 SQIVND (reference sequence). This CDR3 is 13 amino acids long. CDR3 amino acids: CASSIVRGSPLHF. As DNA, the CDR3 is TGTGCCAGTAGTATAGTACGCGGTTCACCCCTCCACTTT.

This clone was seen only a few times. V is TRBV28 and J is TRBJ2-7; D might be TRBD1 (5 bases). The CDR3 totals 12 residues. Trimming stripped 3 bases from V and 11 bases from J, with 14 bases between. From germline, CDR1 is MDHEN and CDR2 SYDVKM. The CDR3 nucleotides read TGTGCCAGCAGTTTCCCAAGGGGAAGAGAGTACTTC. As protein: CASSFPRGREYF.

The chain employs TRBV4-1 and TRBJ1-5, with D unresolved. This CDR3 is built from 13 residues. Germline CDR1 and CDR2: MGHRA and YSYEKL. Trimming took 0 bases from V and 6 from J, leaving 6 bases between them. CDR3 bases: TGCGCCAGCAGCCAAGAAAACGGTCAGCCCCAGCATTTT. It codes for CASSQENGQPQHF.

The V and J genes are TRBV4-1 and TRBJ1-1, with D uncertain. Germline V gives CDR1 MGHRA, CDR2 YSYEKL. The CDR3 has 13 residues. The V end lost 0 bases, the J end lost 5 bases, and 7 bases lay between the germline ends. The CDR3 loop reads CASSQEGGTEAFF. In nucleotides, the CDR3 is TGCGCCAGCAGCCAAGAGGGAGGGACTGAAGCTTTCTTT.

The rearrangement links TRBV5-6 to TRBJ2-1; 8 bases are shared with TRBD1. Germline V CDR1 and CDR2: SGHDT, YYEEEE. The CDR3 spans 15 residues. The V gene end was trimmed by 2 bases and the J gene end by 6 bases; junction bases not matched to a gene: 7. In nucleotides, the CDR3 is TGTGCCAGCAGCTTCGGACAGGGTCTTCTCAATGAGCAGTTCTTC. Its protein is CASSFGQGLLNEQFF.

The rearrangement joins TRBV7-9 to TRBJ1-5; the match to TRBD1 covers 7 bases. The CDR3 sequence is 14 residues long. Per the germline V gene, CDR1 is SEHNR and CDR2 is FQNEAQ (reference sequence). Germline trimming cut 5 bases from V and 4 bases from J; bases unmatched to any gene: 5. The CDR3 sequence: CASSPGRGNQPQHF. CDR3 coding DNA: TGTGCCAGCAGCCCCGGCAGGGGGAATCAGCCCCAGCATTTT.

The rearrangement uses TRBV5-1 and TRBJ1-3; D gene unclear. V lost 5 bases and J lost 1, with 16 bases in between. Per germline, CDR1 SGHRS and CDR2 YFSETQ. This CDR3 region has 16 residues. The CDR3 loop is CASSRGDRKSGNTIYF. CDR3 coding DNA: TGCGCCAGCAGTCGCGGTGACCGTAAGTCTGGAAACACCATATATTTT.

V is TRBV20-1 and J is TRBJ1-2; no reliable D call. Germline lookup yields CDR1 DFQATT and CDR2 SNEGSKA (reference sequence). CDR3 length equals 11 residues. V dropped 1 base and J dropped 8 bases, with 8 bases sitting between them. CDR3: CSARADCGYTF. CDR3 nucleotide sequence: TGCAGTGCTAGAGCCGACTGCGGCTACACCTTC.

The rearrangement uses TRBV7-6 and TRBJ2-3; tentative D call: TRBD2 (5 bases). The CDR3 loop spans 15 amino acids. Germline CDR1 reads SGHVS; CDR2 reads FNYEAQ. V was cut by 4 bases and J by 0 bases, with 11 bases left in between. CDR3 in amino acids: CASSYSELSTDTQYF. The CDR3 DNA is TGTGCCAGCAGCTATAGCGAGCTAAGCACAGATACGCAGTATTTT.

In this sample, this clone turned up a few times. Without the conserved terminal phenylalanine or tryptophan, this CDR3 likely stems from a read error. Because the CDR3's place on the DNA is in doubt, the DNA is left out and the CDR3 is given as listed by TCRdb. The gene calls are TRBV21-1 and TRBJ2-7; the tabulated D call, TRBD2, remains unverified against the DNA. TRBV21-1 is labeled a pseudogene. Both ends counted, the CDR3 spans 11 residues. CDR3 region: CASTDGTRGGC.

This chain links TRBV27 with TRBJ2-1, with TRBD1 matching over 11 bases. V was pared by 6 bases and J by 7 bases, with 8 bases of the junction left unmatched. Germline V gene sequence: CDR1 MNHEY, CDR2 SMNVEV (reference sequence). The CDR3 sequence is 15 residues long. The CDR3 DNA is TGTGCCAGCAGCCCGGACAGGGGGCGGTGGAATGAGCAGTTCTTC. Translated, it gives CASSPDRGRWNEQFF.

V is TRBV5-1 and J is TRBJ2-5, with D perhaps TRBD1 (5 bases). The V and J ends lost 2 bases and 4 bases respectively, with 12 bases between them. Germline V lookup: CDR1 SGHRS, CDR2 YFSETQ. CDR3 length equals 14 residues. The CDR3 sequence is CASSFAGSGETQYF. CDR3 coding DNA: TGCGCCAGCAGCTTCGCAGGGTCCGGAGAGACCCAGTACTTC. The variable domain in full, completed from reference TRBV5-1 and TRBJ2-5, reads KAGVTQTPRYLIKTRGQQVTLSCSPISGHRSVSWYQQTPGQGLQFLFEYFSETQRNKGNFPGRFSGRQFSNSRSEMNVSTLELGDSALYLCASSFAGSGETQYFGPGTRLLVL.

V usage is TRBV27 and J usage is TRBJ2-3, with D possibly being TRBD2 (5 bases). Trimming took off 0 bases at V and 1 base at J, with 14 bases between the two ends. Germline-derived CDR1 and CDR2 are MNHEY and SMNVEV (reference sequence). There are 17 residues in the CDR3. Here the CDR3 reads CASSLSPSGLRTDTQYF. The CDR3 nucleotides read TGTGCCAGCAGTTTATCTCCAAGCGGCCTACGCACAGATACGCAGTATTTT.

The chain uses TRBV18 and TRBJ1-5; TRBD1 matches at 9 bases. CDR1 and CDR2 from the germline V gene are KGHSH and LQKENI. The CDR3 sequence is 15 residues long. The junction had 6 bases not matched to a gene; V was cut back by 2 bases and J by 7 bases. The CDR3 loop is CASSPAGTGFQPQHF. The CDR3 DNA reads as TGTGCCAGCTCACCAGCCGGGACAGGGTTCCAGCCCCAGCATTTT.

J is TRBJ2-7 and V is TRBV9; TRBD2 aligns across 10 bases. V lost 0 bases, J lost 5 bases, and 8 bases stayed unmatched. This CDR3 contains 16 residues. The germline CDR1 and CDR2 sequences are SGDLS and YYNGEE. CDR3 bases: TGTGCCAGCAGCGTAGTAGCCGGGACTAGCGTTGACGAGCAGTACTTC. This translates into CASSVVAGTSVDEQYF.

V and J are TRBV6-1 and TRBJ2-7, with 8 bases lining up with TRBD1. The CDR3 consists of 12 residues. Trimming at V came to 4 bases and at J to 5 bases, leaving 1 base not matched to a gene. CDR1 and CDR2 (germline): MNHNS, SASEGT. The CDR3 DNA sequence: TGTGCCAGCAGTGGGACAGGGCACGAGCAGTACTTC. Translation gives CASSGTGHEQYF.

The CDR3 sequence: CASSFHRGTSEQKETQYF. The CDR3 DNA is TGTGCCAGCAGCTTTCACAGGGGGACTAGCGAGCAAAAAGAGACCCAGTACTTC. V usage is TRBV7-2 and J usage is TRBJ2-5, with TRBD2 matching over 10 bases. CDR1 is SGHTA, CDR2 FQGNSA, per germline. This CDR3 comprises 18 residues. V trimming: 3 bases; J trimming: 3 bases; junction bases outside the gene matches: 13.

CDR3 coding DNA: TGTGCCAGTAGTATCTCTCGCAGGGGAATCCCTTCCAATCAGCCCCAGCATTTT. Its protein product is CASSISRRGIPSNQPQHF. The gene calls are TRBV19 and TRBJ1-5, with D perhaps matching TRBD1 (6 bases). The CDR3 contains 18 residues. Germline V gene lookup returns CDR1 LNHDA and CDR2 SQIVND (reference sequence). The V and J ends lost 3 bases and 3 bases respectively, with 21 bases between them. The entire variable domain, with the rest obtained from reference TRBV19 and TRBJ1-5, is as follows: DGGITQSPKYLFRKEGQNVTLSCEQNLNHDAMYWYRQDPGQGLRLIYYSQIVNDFQKGDIAEGYSVSREKKESFPLTVTSAQKNPTAFYLCASSISRRGIPSNQPQHFGDGTRLSIL.

The chain combines TRBV4-3 with TRBJ1-1; 8 bases fit TRBD1. Trimming cost V 1 base and J 5 bases; bases outside gene matches: 18. This CDR3 contains 19 residues. The germline CDR1 and CDR2 sequences are LGHNA and YSLEER. In DNA, the CDR3 is TGCGCCAGCAGCCAAGGAAAGCCCGACAGGGGAGCGTCAGTGACTGAAGCTTTCTTT. This sequence encodes CASSQGKPDRGASVTEAFF.